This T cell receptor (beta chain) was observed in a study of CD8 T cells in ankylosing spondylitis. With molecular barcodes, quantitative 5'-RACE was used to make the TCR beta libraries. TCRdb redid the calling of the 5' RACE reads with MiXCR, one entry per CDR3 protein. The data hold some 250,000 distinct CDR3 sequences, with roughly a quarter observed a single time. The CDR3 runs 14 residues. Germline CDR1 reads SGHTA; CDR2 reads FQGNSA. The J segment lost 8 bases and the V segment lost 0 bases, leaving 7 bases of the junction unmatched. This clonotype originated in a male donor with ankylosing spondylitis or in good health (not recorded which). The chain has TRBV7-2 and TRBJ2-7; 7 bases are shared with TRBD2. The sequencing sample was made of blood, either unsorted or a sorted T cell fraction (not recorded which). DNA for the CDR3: TGTGCCAGCAGCTTAGCGGGGGGGACGTCCAAGCAGTACTTC. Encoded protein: CASSLAGGTSKQYF.